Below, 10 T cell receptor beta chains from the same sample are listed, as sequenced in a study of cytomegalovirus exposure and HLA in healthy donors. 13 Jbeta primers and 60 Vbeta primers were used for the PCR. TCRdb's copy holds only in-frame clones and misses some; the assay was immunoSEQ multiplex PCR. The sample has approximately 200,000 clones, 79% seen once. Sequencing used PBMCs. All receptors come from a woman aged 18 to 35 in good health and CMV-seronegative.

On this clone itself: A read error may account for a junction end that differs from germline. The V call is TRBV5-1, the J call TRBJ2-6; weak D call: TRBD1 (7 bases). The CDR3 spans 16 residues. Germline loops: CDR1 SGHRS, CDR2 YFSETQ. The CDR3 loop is CASSPTGDSVANVLTF. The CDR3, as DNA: TGCGCCAGCAGCCCAACAGGGGACTCTGTGGCCAACGTCCTGACTTTC. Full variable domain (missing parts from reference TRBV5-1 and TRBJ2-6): KAGVTQTPRYLIKTRGQQVTLSCSPISGHRSVSWYQQTPGQGLQFLFEYFSETQRNKGNFPGRFSGRQFSNSRSEMNVSTLELGDSALYLCASSPTGDSVANVLTFGAGSRLTVL.

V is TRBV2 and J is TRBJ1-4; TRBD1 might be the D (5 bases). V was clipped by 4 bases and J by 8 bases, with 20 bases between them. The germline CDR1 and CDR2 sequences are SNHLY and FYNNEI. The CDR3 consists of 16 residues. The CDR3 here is CASSGRQLRGGEKLFF. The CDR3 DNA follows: TGTGCCAGCAGTGGGCGCCAACTTAGGGGTGGAGAAAAACTGTTTTTT.

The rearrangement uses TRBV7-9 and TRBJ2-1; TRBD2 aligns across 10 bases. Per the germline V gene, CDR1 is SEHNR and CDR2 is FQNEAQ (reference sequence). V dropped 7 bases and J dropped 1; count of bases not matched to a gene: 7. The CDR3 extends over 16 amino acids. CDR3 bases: TGTGCCAGCATTATTGTTAGCGGGAGGTCCTACAATGAGCAGTTCTTC. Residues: CASIIVSGRSYNEQFF.

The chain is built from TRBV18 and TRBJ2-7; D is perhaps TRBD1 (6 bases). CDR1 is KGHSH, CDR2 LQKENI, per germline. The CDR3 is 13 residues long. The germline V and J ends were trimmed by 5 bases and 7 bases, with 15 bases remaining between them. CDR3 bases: TGTGCCAGCTCATCCTCCACAGGGCGAGAGCAGTACTTC. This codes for CASSSSTGREQYF.

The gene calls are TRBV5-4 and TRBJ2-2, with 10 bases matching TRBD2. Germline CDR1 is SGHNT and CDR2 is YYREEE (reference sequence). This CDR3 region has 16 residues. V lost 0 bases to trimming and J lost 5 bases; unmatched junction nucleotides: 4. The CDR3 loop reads CASSLDPSGSTGELFF. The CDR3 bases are TGTGCCAGCAGCTTGGATCCTAGCGGGAGTACCGGGGAGCTGTTTTTT. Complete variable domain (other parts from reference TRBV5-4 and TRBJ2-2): ETGVTQSPTHLIKTRGQQVTLRCSSQSGHNTVSWYQQALGQGPQFIFQYYREEENGRGNFPPRFSGLQFPNYSSELNVNALELDDSALYLCASSLDPSGSTGELFFGEGSRLTVL.

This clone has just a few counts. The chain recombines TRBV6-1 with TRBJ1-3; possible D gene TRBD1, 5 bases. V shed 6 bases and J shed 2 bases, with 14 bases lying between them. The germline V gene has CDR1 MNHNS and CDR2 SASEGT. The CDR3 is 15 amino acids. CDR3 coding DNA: TGTGCCAGCAGACTGACAGAGAACCCTGGAAACACCATATATTTT. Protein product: CASRLTENPGNTIYF.

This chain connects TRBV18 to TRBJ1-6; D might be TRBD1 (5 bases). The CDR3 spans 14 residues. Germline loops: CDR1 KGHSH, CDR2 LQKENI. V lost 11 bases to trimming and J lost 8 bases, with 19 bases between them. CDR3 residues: CAGSMTEGDSPLHF. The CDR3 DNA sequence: TGTGCCGGGTCGATGACCGAAGGGGATTCACCCCTCCACTTT.

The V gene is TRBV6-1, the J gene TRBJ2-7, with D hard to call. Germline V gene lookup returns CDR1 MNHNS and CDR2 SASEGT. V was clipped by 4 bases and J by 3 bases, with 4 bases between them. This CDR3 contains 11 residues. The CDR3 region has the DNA TGTGCCAGCAGTGGAGACTACGAGCAGTACTTC. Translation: CASSGDYEQYF.

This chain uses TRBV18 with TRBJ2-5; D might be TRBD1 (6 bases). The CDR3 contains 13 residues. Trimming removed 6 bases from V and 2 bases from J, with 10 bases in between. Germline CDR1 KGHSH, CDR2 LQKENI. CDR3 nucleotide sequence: TGTGCCAGCTCTGCCGACAGGCAAGAGACCCAGTACTTC. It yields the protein CASSADRQETQYF.

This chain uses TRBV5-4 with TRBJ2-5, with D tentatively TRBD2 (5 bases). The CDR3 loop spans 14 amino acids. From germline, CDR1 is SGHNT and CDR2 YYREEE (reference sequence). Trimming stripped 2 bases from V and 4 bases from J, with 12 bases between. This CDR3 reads CASSLRVEVETQYF. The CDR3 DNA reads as TGTGCCAGCAGCTTAAGAGTGGAGGTAGAGACCCAGTACTTC.